The sequence of this T cell receptor beta chain was determined in a study of T cell responses to AZD1222 COVID-19 vaccine. Turning to the study itself: Some second doses came at about 4 weeks and others at about 12 weeks; these were pooled.

The CDR3 sequence is 12 residues long. Germline lookup yields CDR1 SGHTS and CDR2 YDEGEE. V lost 4 bases and J lost 5, with 7 bases in between. General study results and limits: Sampling captured repertoires only after the peak T cell response. The donor cohort was predominantly white British with a female majority, and clonal diversity may have been underestimated.

Libraries were prepared by immunoSEQ multiplex PCR; TCRdb keeps only in-frame clonotypes and omits some of them. Of around 150,000 clones listed, roughly 80% are singletons. Regarding this clone: Its antigen is still unknown.

The source is an adult in good health. The gene calls are TRBV5-8 and TRBJ1-5; D call uncertain. This material consisted of peripheral blood, taken on day 0 of AZD1222 vaccination. CDR3 in amino acids: CASSPSDQPQHF. In DNA, the CDR3 is TGTGCCAGCAGCCCCAGCGATCAGCCCCAGCATTTT.